Described below is a single T cell receptor beta chain sequence and its context. The data were produced by immunoSEQ multiplex PCR, yet TCRdb's version contains in-frame clones alone and is incomplete. The sample has around 22,000 clones, around 90% seen once; the top ten hold 8.2%. The data derive from a study of T cells after posttransplantation cyclophosphamide. Controls had myeloablative marrow grafts with methotrexate and calcineurin inhibitor, sampled at 1 year. CDR3 size: 14 residues. The germline V gene has CDR1 SGHVS and CDR2 FNYEAQ. With 0 bases clipped from V and 7 bases from J, the junction kept 4 bases outside the gene matches.

This rearrangement joins TRBV7-6 to TRBJ2-7; 9 nucleotides align to TRBD2. The TCR originated in a female patient aged 50-59 years who received an allogeneic stem cell transplant from an unrelated donor, was CMV-positive, and had chronic GVHD only. Some T cells may be supplied by the graft donor. The source material was PBMCs, sampled after an allogeneic stem cell transplant with a calcineurin inhibitor and methotrexate. The CDR3 is CASSLANLAGEQYF. The DNA for the CDR3 is TGTGCCAGCAGCTTAGCAAATCTAGCGGGAGAGCAGTACTTC.